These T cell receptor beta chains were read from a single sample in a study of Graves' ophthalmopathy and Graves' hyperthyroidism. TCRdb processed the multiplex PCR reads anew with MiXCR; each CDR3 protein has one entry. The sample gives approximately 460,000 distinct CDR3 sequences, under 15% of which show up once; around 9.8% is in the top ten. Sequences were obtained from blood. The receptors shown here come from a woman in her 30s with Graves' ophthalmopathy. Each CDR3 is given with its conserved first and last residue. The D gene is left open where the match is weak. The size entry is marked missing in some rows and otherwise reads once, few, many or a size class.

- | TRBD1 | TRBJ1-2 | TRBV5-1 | CASSLVTGGGYTF | TGCGCCAGCAGCTTGGTGACAGGGGGTGGCTACACCTTC
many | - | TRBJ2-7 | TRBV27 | CASSSRTKPYEQYF | TGTGCCAGCAGTTCCCGGACGAAGCCCTACGAGCAGTACTTC
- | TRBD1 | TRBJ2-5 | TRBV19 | CASKMPGQGKTQYF | TGTGCCAGTAAAATGCCGGGACAGGGAAAGACCCAGTACTTC
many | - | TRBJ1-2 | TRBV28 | CASSPDNNYGYTF | TGTGCCAGCAGTCCAGACAATAACTATGGCTACACCTTC
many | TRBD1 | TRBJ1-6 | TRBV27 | CASSLGTDRVNSPLHF | TGTGCCAGCAGTTTGGGAACCGACAGGGTAAATTCACCCCTCCACTTT
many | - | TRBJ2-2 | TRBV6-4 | CASNPGSDTGELFF | TGTGCCAGCAATCCGGGATCCGACACCGGGGAGCTGTTTTTT
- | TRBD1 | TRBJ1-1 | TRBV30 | CAWDREVSAFF | TGTGCCTGGGACAGGGAGGTTTCAGCTTTCTTT
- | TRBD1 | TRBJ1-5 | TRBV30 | CAWSRDRKTWAQHF | TGTGCCTGGAGTAGGGACAGAAAAACCTGGGCCCAGCATTTT
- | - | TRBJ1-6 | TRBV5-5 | CASSLSPGSYNSPLHF | TGTGCCAGCAGCTTATCCCCGGGCTCCTATAATTCACCCCTCCACTTT
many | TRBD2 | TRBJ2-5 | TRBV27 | CASSIDTGTSVSGETQYF | TGTGCCAGCAGTATCGACACCGGGACTAGCGTTAGTGGAGAGACCCAGTACTTC
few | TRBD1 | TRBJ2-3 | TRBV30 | CAWSQTRATGEQYF | TGTGCCTGGAGTCAGACCCGGGCCACAGGGGAGCAGTATTTT
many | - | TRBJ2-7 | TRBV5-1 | CASSLDRSHYEQYF | TGCGCCAGCAGCTTGGACAGGAGCCACTACGAGCAGTACTTC
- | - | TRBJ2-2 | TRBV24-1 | CATSDRAGELFF | TGTGCCACCAGTGACAGAGCCGGGGAGCTGTTTTTT
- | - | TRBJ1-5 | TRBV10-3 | CAIGDLGGQPQHF | TGTGCCATCGGTGACCTGGGCGGGCAGCCCCAGCATTTT
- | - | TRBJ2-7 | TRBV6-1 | CASSDYRNEQYF | TGTGCCAGCAGTGACTACAGGAACGAGCAGTACTTC
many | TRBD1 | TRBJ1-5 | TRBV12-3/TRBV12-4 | CASSRGQEFNRPQHF | TGTGCCAGCAGTAGAGGACAGGAGTTCAATCGGCCCCAGCATTTT
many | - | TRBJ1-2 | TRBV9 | CASSTSGTDNYGYTF | TGTGCCAGCAGCACTTCCGGGACGGACAACTATGGCTACACCTTC
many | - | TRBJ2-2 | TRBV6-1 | CASTPGNGELFF | TGTGCCAGCACCCCCGGTAACGGGGAGCTGTTTTTT
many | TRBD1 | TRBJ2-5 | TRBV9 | CASSASMDRGQETQYF | TGTGCCAGCAGCGCCAGCATGGACAGGGGACAAGAGACCCAGTACTTC
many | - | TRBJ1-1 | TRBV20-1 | CSARDKLQERNTEAFF | TGCAGTGCTAGAGACAAACTACAGGAGAGGAACACTGAAGCTTTCTTT
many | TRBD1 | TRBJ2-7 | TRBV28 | CASSLDRDGSYEQYF | TGTGCCAGCAGTTTGGACAGGGACGGGTCCTACGAGCAGTACTTC
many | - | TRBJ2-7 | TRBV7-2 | CASSLVPGSYEQYF | TGTGCCAGCAGCTTAGTACCAGGGTCCTACGAGCAGTACTTC
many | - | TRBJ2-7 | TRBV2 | CASMVGRLNSYEQYF | TGTGCCAGCATGGTCGGCAGACTAAACTCCTACGAGCAGTACTTC
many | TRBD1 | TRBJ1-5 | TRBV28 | CASSFPDRRGNQPQHF | TGTGCCAGCAGTTTCCCGGACAGGAGAGGCAATCAGCCCCAGCATTTT
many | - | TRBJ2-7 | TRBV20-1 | CSPKSAIYEQYF | TGCAGTCCTAAGTCCGCTATCTACGAGCAGTACTTC
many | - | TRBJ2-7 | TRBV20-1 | CSAPDRWNEQYF | TGCAGTGCTCCGGACAGATGGAACGAGCAGTACTTC
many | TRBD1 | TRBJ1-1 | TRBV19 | CASSIPRTGGQTEAFF | TGTGCCAGTAGTATACCCCGGACAGGGGGCCAGACTGAAGCTTTCTTT
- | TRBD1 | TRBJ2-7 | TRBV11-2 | CASRIPGTVPYEQYF | TGTGCCAGCAGGATACCCGGGACAGTCCCCTACGAGCAGTACTTC
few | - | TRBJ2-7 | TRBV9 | CASSPEQANLGGQYF | TGTGCCAGCAGCCCCGAACAGGCCAATCTGGGGGGGCAGTACTTC
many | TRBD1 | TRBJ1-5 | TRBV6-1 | CASSQGTGLGQPQHF | TGTGCCAGCAGCCAAGGGACAGGGCTCGGTCAGCCCCAGCATTTT
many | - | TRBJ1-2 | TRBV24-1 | CATSVWDNYGYTF | TGTGCCACCAGTGTTTGGGATAACTATGGCTACACCTTC
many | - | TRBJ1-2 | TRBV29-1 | CSVDRGFHGHTF | TGCAGCGTTGACCGAGGATTCCATGGCCACACCTTC
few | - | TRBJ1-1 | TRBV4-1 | CASSQRQPLTEAFF | TGCGCCAGCAGCCAGCGGCAGCCCCTAACTGAAGCTTTCTTT
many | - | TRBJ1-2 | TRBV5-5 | CASSPVSRDYGYTF | TGTGCCAGCAGCCCGGTATCGCGAGACTATGGCTACACCTTC
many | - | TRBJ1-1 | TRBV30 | CAWALQDTEAFF | TGTGCCTGGGCCCTACAGGACACTGAAGCTTTCTTT
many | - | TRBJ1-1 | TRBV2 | CASKNDRRNTKAFF | TGTGCCAGCAAAAACGATCGACGGAACACTAAAGCTTTCTTT
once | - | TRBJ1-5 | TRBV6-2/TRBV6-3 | CASSPLQGAFGYQPQHF | TGTGCCAGCAGTCCGCTTCAAGGGGCGTTTGGCTATCAGCCTCAGCATTTT
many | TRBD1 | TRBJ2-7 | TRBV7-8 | CASSPVPGQGLEQYF | TGTGCCAGCAGCCCGGTGCCGGGACAGGGGCTCGAGCAGTACTTC
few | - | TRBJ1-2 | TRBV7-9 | CASGDGGAFHYGYTF | TGTGCCAGCGGAGACGGAGGGGCGTTCCACTATGGCTACACCTTC
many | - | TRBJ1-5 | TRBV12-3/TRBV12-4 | CASSPPWGGGNQPQHF | TGTGCCAGCAGTCCCCCGTGGGGTGGAGGCAATCAGCCCCAGCATTTT
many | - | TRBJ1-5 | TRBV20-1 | CSAPQGGLSNQPQHF | TGCAGTGCTCCCCAGGGAGGGTTGAGCAATCAGCCCCAGCATTTT